Listed below are T cell receptor beta chains from one sample, sequenced in a study of T-cell reconstitution after alpha-beta-depleted transplantation in children. Each CDR3 protein gets one entry after TCRdb re-called the PCR reads with MiXCR. In the table there are about 980,000 distinct CDR3 sequences, about 30% of which are singletons. The sequencing used PBMCs, mostly from graft donor cells, collected 360 days after TCRalphabeta/CD19-depleted stem cell transplant. The origin of the receptors is a boy younger than two who had a stem cell transplant for SCID, so the T cells may come from the graft donor. Both conserved end residues are trimmed from each CDR3.

V gene,J gene,CDR3 protein
TRBV2,TRBJ2-7,ASSHSDSYEQY
TRBV20-1,TRBJ2-3,SARDVSLGTTDTQY
TRBV7-9,TRBJ1-3,ASSYRDTGNTIY
TRBV25-1,TRBJ2-7,ASSGGTGQLYEQY
TRBV5-1,TRBJ2-2,ASGHTWPFQRVPNTGELF
TRBV6-6,TRBJ2-3,ASTGTDTQY
TRBV5-1,TRBJ2-3,ASSLAAIRYTDTQY
TRBV12-3/TRBV12-4,TRBJ2-3,ASRRLAGMTTDTQY
TRBV5-1,TRBJ2-7,ASSEDYLIYEQY
TRBV5-1,TRBJ2-6,ASSWGVGGANVLT
TRBV12-3/TRBV12-4,TRBJ2-5,ASSLSRLAGQETQY
TRBV3-1,TRBJ2-7,ASSREVLAGYYEQY
TRBV28,TRBJ1-2,ASRPDVGGGYT
TRBV18,TRBJ2-7,ASSPLGTGEQY
TRBV4-3,TRBJ2-3,ASSQDWLAGTGDTQY
TRBV20-1,TRBJ2-2,SAPVPSGELF
TRBV27,TRBJ1-5,ASSPRGPYSNQPQH
TRBV7-6,TRBJ2-7,ASSLGPGETYEQY
TRBV29-1,TRBJ2-1,SAQPGLASNEQF
TRBV7-6,TRBJ1-1,ASSSRGGWEKNTEAF
TRBV6-5,TRBJ2-7,ASGYSGTGGVEQY
TRBV5-1,TRBJ2-3,ASSPGQAALTDTQY
TRBV6-2/TRBV6-3,TRBJ2-7,ASSDGQVSYEQY
TRBV4-2,TRBJ2-1,ASSPRLLFSYNEQF
TRBV7-2,TRBJ2-7,ASSYLGPIYEQY
TRBV12-3/TRBV12-4,TRBJ2-1,ASSPPGLTYNEQF
TRBV9,TRBJ2-2,ASSVPGPSTGELF
TRBV7-2,TRBJ2-3,ASSFQRSGDTQY